This TCR beta chain emerged from a study of cytomegalovirus exposure and HLA in healthy donors. Study outcomes and limitations: A later analysis found TCR association rates differed by HLA locus, highest for DRB1 and lowest for HLA-C. Across donors, most TCRs were seen rarely, yet some public ones were widespread. Using the classifier, cytomegalovirus status was reportedly diagnosed with high specificity and sensitivity.

The length of the CDR3 is 14 residues. Looked up from germline, CDR1 is SGHTA and CDR2 is FQGNSA. The V end lost 5 bases, the J end lost 8 bases, and 15 bases lay between the germline ends. The PCR ran on 60 Vbeta and 13 Jbeta primers. Measured with immunoSEQ multiplex PCR; TCRdb has only the in-frame clones, and not every one. The data contain about 200,000 clones, roughly 77% of them singletons. As concerns this clone: The antigen is undetermined.

The sample was PBMCs. This clonotype was sampled from a male donor in good health and CMV-seropositive. The chain combines TRBV7-2 with TRBJ1-4, with D uncertain. CDR3 region: CASSLRQATEKLFF. The CDR3 region has the DNA TGTGCCAGCAGCCTACGTCAGGCCACGGAAAAACTGTTTTTT.